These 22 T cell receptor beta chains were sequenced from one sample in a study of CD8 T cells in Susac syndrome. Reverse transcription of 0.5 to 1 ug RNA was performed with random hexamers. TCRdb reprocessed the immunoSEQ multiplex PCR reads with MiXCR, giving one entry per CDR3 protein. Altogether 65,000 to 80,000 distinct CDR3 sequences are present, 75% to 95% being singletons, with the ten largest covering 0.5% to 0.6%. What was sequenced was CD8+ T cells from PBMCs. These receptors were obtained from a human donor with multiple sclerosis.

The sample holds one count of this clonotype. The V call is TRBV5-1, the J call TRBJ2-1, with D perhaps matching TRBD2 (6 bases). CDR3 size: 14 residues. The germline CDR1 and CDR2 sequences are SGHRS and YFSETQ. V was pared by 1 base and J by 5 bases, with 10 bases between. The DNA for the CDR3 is TGCGCCAGCAGCTTGACTAGCTTCGACAATGAGCAGTTCTTC. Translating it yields CASSLTSFDNEQFF. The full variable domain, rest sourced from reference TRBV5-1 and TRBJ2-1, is KAGVTQTPRYLIKTRGQQVTLSCSPISGHRSVSWYQQTPGQGLQFLFEYFSETQRNKGNFPGRFSGRQFSNSRSEMNVSTLELGDSALYLCASSLTSFDNEQFFGPGTRLTVL.

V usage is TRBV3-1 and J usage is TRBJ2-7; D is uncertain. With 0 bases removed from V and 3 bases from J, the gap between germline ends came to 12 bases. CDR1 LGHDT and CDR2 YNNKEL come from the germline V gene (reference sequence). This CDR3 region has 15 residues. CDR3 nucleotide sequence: TGTGCCAGCAGCCAAGATTGGGGTCTGGGCTACGAGCAGTACTTC. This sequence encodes CASSQDWGLGYEQYF.

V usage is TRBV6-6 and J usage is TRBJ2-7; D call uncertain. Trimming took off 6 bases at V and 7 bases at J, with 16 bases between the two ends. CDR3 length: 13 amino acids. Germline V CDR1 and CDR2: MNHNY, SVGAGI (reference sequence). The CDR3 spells CASRAGRNMEQYF. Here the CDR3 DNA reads TGTGCCAGCAGGGCAGGACGCAACATGGAGCAGTACTTC.

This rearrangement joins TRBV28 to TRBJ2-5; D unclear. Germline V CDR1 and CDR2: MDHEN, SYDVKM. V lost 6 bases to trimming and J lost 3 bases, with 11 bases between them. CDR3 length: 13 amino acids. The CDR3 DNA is TGTGCCAGCAGGGGTGGCGGCGAAGAGACCCAGTACTTC. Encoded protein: CASRGGGEETQYF.

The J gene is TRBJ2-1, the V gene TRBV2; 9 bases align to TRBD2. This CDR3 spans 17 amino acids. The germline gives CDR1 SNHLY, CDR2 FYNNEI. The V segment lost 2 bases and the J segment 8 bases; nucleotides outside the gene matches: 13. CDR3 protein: CASSESGTSLGYDEQFF. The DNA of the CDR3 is TGTGCCAGCAGTGAATCCGGGACTAGCCTGGGGTACGATGAGCAGTTCTTC. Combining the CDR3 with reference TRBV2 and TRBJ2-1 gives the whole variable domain EPEVTQTPSHQVTQMGQEVILRCVPISNHLYFYWYRQILGQKVEFLVSFYNNEISEKSEIFDDQFSVERPDGSNFTLKIRSTKLEDSAMYFCASSESGTSLGYDEQFFGPGTRLTVL.

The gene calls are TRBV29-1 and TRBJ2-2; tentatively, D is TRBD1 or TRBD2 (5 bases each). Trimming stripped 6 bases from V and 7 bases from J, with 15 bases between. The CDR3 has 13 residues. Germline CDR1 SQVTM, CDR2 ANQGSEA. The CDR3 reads CSVSRGVGGELFF. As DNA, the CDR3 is TGCAGCGTCTCCCGAGGGGTTGGCGGGGAGCTGTTTTTT.

The CDR3, as DNA: TGTGCCAGCAGCCAAGAGGCCTCGGGGCCCCAGCATTTT. Translating it yields CASSQEASGPQHF. This sequence joins TRBV3-1 and TRBJ1-5; D is ambiguous. The CDR3 runs 13 residues. V lost 0 bases and J 9 bases, leaving 9 bases between the germline ends. Germline CDR1 and CDR2: LGHDT and YNNKEL (reference sequence).

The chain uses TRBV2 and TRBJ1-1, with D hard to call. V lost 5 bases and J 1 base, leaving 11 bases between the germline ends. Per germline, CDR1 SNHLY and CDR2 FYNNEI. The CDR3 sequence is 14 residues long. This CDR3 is CASSWGWRNTEAFF. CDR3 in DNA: TGTGCCAGCAGTTGGGGTTGGAGGAACACTGAAGCTTTCTTT.

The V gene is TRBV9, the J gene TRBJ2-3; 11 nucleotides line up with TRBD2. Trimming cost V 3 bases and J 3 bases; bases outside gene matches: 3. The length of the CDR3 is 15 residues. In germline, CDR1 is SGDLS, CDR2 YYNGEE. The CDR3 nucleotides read TGTGCCAGCAGCGGTAGCGGGGGGGAGACAGATACGCAGTATTTT. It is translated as CASSGSGGETDTQYF.

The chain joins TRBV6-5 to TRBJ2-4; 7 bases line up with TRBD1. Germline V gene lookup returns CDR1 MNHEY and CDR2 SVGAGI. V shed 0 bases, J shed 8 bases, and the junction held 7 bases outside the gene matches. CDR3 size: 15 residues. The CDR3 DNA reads TGTGCCAGCAGTTACTCGGACAGGACTGTGGACATTCAGTACTTC. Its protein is CASSYSDRTVDIQYF.

CDR3 nucleotides: TGTGCCAGCAGTTTGACTAGCGGGAGGGCCTTGAGACAAGAGACCCAGTACTTC. Amino acid sequence: CASSLTSGRALRQETQYF. The gene calls are TRBV28 and TRBJ2-5; 14 bases align to TRBD2. The CDR3 is 18 residues long. Unmatched junction bases numbered 8, after V lost 3 bases and J lost 2 bases. The germline gives CDR1 MDHEN, CDR2 SYDVKM.

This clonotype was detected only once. The CDR3 DNA reads as TGTGCCAGCAGCGAAGGATATGGCTACACCTTC. The encoded protein is CASSEGYGYTF. The chain carries TRBV9 and TRBJ1-2; no clear D. Between the trimmed V and J ends, which lost 3 bases and 5 bases, there was a span of 5 bases. The CDR3 covers 11 residues. Germline V gene sequence: CDR1 SGDLS, CDR2 YYNGEE.

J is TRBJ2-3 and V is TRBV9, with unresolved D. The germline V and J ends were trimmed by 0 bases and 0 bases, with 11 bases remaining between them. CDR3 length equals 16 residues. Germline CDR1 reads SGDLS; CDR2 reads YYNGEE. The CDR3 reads CASSVGRSASTDTQYF. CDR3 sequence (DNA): TGTGCCAGCAGCGTAGGAAGGTCAGCTAGCACAGATACGCAGTATTTT.

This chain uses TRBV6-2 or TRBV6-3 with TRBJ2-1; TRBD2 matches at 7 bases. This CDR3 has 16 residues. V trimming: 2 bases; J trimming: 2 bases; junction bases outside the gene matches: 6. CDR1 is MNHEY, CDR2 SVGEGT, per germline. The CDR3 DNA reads TGTGCCAGCAGTTACGAGGGAGGGCCCCCCTACAATGAGCAGTTCTTC. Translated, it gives CASSYEGGPPYNEQFF.

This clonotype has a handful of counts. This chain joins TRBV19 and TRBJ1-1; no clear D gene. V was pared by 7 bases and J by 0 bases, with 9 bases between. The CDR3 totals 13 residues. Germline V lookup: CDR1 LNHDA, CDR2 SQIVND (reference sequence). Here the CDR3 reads CASNPQMNTEAFF. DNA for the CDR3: TGTGCCAGTAACCCGCAAATGAACACTGAAGCTTTCTTT.

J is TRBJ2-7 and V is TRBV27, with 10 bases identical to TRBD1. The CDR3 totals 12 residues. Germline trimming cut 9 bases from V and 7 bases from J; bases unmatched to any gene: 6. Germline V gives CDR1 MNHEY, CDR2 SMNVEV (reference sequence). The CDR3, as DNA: TGTGCCAGTAGGACAGGGGGAAGGGAGCAGTACTTC. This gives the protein CASRTGGREQYF.

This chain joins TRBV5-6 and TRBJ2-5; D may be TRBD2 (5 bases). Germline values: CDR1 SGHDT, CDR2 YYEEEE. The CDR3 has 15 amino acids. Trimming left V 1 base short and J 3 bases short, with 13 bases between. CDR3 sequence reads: CASSLTPGSKETQYF. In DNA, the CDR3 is TGTGCCAGCAGCTTGACCCCGGGATCAAAAGAGACCCAGTACTTC.

The CDR3 spells CASSQEGRSSTEQFF. The CDR3 coding sequence is TGTGCCAGCAGCCAAGAAGGAAGGTCGAGCACTGAGCAGTTCTTC. J is TRBJ2-1 and V is TRBV3-1; D is ambiguous. CDR3 size: 15 residues. The V gene lost 0 bases and the J gene lost 9 bases, with 15 bases spanning the gap. Germline CDR1 reads LGHDT; CDR2 reads YNNKEL (reference sequence).

The CDR3 here is CASSPGTSGRGSYEQYF. DNA for the CDR3: TGCGCCAGCAGTCCGGGGACTAGCGGGAGAGGATCCTACGAGCAGTACTTC. J is TRBJ2-7 and V is TRBV4-1; TRBD2 matches at 14 bases. Germline trimming cut 6 bases from V and 1 base from J; bases unmatched to any gene: 8. This CDR3 has 17 residues. Germline V gene lookup returns CDR1 MGHRA and CDR2 YSYEKL.

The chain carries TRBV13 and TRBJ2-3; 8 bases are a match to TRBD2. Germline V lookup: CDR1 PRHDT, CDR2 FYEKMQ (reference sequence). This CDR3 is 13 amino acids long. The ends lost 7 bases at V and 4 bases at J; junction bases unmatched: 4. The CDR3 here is CASTLTSADTQYF. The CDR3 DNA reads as TGTGCCAGCACCTTGACTAGCGCAGATACGCAGTATTTT.

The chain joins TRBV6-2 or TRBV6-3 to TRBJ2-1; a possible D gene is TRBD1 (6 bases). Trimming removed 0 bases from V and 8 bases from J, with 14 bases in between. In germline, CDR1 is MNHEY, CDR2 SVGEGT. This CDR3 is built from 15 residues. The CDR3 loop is CASSYSQGFGDEQFF. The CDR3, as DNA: TGTGCCAGCAGTTACTCCCAGGGGTTTGGCGATGAGCAGTTCTTC.

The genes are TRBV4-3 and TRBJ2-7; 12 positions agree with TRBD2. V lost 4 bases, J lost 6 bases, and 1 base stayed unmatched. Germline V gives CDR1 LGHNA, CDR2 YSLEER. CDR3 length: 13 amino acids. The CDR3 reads CASSLGLAGEQYF. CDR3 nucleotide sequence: TGCGCCAGCAGCCTGGGACTAGCGGGCGAGCAGTACTTC.